Below, 16 T cell receptor beta chains from the same sample are listed, as sequenced in a study of blood T cell repertoires in COVID-19. The table came from immunoSEQ multiplex PCR; TCRdb's copy has only in-frame clones and leaves some out. There are a few hundred thousand clones in the sample; around 87% occur only once, and 1.9% lies in the top ten. The sample consisted of PBMCs or T cells enriched from blood (not recorded which). Source of these receptors: a man aged 35-49 years in a cohort exposed to, infected with or recovered from COVID-19 (not recorded which).

This chain connects TRBV27 to TRBJ2-5; perhaps TRBD2 as D (6 bases). The CDR3 is made up of 15 amino acids. Trimming pared 5 bases from V and 3 bases from J, leaving 16 bases between. The germline CDR1 and CDR2 sequences are MNHEY and SMNVEV (reference sequence). The CDR3: CASSAGTFTKETQYF. The CDR3 region has the DNA TGTGCCAGCAGTGCGGGGACTTTTACGAAAGAGACCCAGTACTTC.

V and J are TRBV10-2 and TRBJ1-3; the D gene is possibly TRBD1 (6 bases). V was clipped by 0 bases and J by 0 bases, with 9 bases between them. The CDR3 covers 16 residues. Germline V gene data show CDR1 as WSHSY and CDR2 as SAAADI. CDR3 in DNA: TGCGCCAGCAGTGAGTCGTCAGGGGACTCTGGAAACACCATATATTTT. This translates into CASSESSGDSGNTIYF.

This clone has more than one count but fewer than ten. The rearrangement joins TRBV7-3 to TRBJ1-1; 11 bases are a match to TRBD1. The J segment lost 4 bases and the V segment lost 5 bases, leaving 6 bases of the junction unmatched. Germline CDR1 reads SGHTA; CDR2 reads FQGTGA. CDR3 length: 15 amino acids. The CDR3 is CASSPGTGGSTEAFF. The CDR3 DNA sequence: TGTGCCAGCAGCCCCGGGACAGGGGGTAGCACTGAAGCTTTCTTT. The variable domain in full, with the rest retrieved from reference TRBV7-3 and TRBJ1-1, is GAGVSQTPSNKVTEKGKYVELRCDPISGHTALYWYRQSLGQGPEFLIYFQGTGAADDSGLPNDRFFAVRPEGSVSTLKIQRTERGDSAVYLCASSPGTGGSTEAFFGQGTRLTVV.

This clone has a single count. The chain couples TRBV19 to TRBJ1-2, with D possibly TRBD1 on 6 matching bases. The V and J ends lost 8 bases and 1 base respectively, with 11 bases between them. The CDR3 is made up of 13 amino acids. Germline V gene data show CDR1 as LNHDA and CDR2 as SQIVND (reference sequence). DNA for the CDR3: TGTGCCAGTCTTTCAGGGGTTAACTATGGCTACACCTTC. Amino acids: CASLSGVNYGYTF. Full variable domain (rest looked up from reference TRBV19 and TRBJ1-2): DGGITQSPKYLFRKEGQNVTLSCEQNLNHDAMYWYRQDPGQGLRLIYYSQIVNDFQKGDIAEGYSVSREKKESFPLTVTSAQKNPTAFYLCASLSGVNYGYTFGSGTRLTVV.

The chain has TRBV6-5 and TRBJ1-5, with D possibly TRBD1 on 6 matching bases. The CDR3 has 14 residues. V lost 8 bases and J 0 bases, leaving 11 bases between the germline ends. Germline V gives CDR1 MNHEY, CDR2 SVGAGI. The CDR3: CASVQGYSNQPQHF. For the CDR3, the DNA is TGTGCCAGCGTACAGGGATATAGCAATCAGCCCCAGCATTTT.

The V and J genes are TRBV5-1 and TRBJ2-7; D might be TRBD2 (5 bases). CDR1 is SGHRS, CDR2 YFSETQ, per germline. Between the trimmed V and J ends, which lost 0 bases and 7 bases, there was a span of 5 bases. This CDR3 has 11 amino acids. CDR3 sequence reads: CASSLAGEQYF. In DNA form, the CDR3 reads TGCGCCAGCAGCTTGGCGGGGGAGCAGTACTTC.

The gene calls are TRBV5-1 and TRBJ2-5; D not resolved. V gave up 2 bases and J gave up 2 bases, with 4 bases separating them. The CDR3 extends over 12 amino acids. Germline CDR1 reads SGHRS; CDR2 reads YFSETQ. In DNA, the CDR3 is TGCGCCAGCAGCTTCACTCAAGAGACCCAGTACTTC. As protein: CASSFTQETQYF. Supplemented by reference TRBV5-1 and TRBJ2-5, the full variable domain reads KAGVTQTPRYLIKTRGQQVTLSCSPISGHRSVSWYQQTPGQGLQFLFEYFSETQRNKGNFPGRFSGRQFSNSRSEMNVSTLELGDSALYLCASSFTQETQYFGPGTRLLVL.

V usage is TRBV18 and J usage is TRBJ1-2; 10 bases map to TRBD1. V was clipped by 3 bases and J by 5 bases; unmatched bases: 6. CDR3 length: 15 residues. CDR1 is KGHSH, CDR2 LQKENI, per germline. The CDR3 nucleotides are TGTGCCAGCTCACCGAGTGGGACAGGGGAATATGGCTACACCTTC. It codes for CASSPSGTGEYGYTF.

The V gene is TRBV10-3, the J gene TRBJ2-7, with unresolved D. The CDR3 runs 14 residues. Per germline, CDR1 ENHRY and CDR2 SYGVKD. Trimming left V 0 bases short and J 5 bases short, with 11 bases between. The CDR3 sequence is CAISESAALNEQYF. The CDR3 DNA reads as TGTGCCATCAGTGAGTCCGCAGCGCTAAACGAGCAGTACTTC.

The chain employs TRBV19 and TRBJ2-7, with 7 bases matching TRBD2. Looked up from germline, CDR1 is LNHDA and CDR2 is SQIVND (reference sequence). Trimming removed 4 bases from V and 6 bases from J; junction bases left unmatched: 12. There are 15 residues in the CDR3. Written as DNA, the CDR3 is TGTGCCAGTAGTAACCCCTCACGGGGGGAAGTCGAGCAGTACTTC. Translating gives CASSNPSRGEVEQYF.

This chain uses TRBV7-9 with TRBJ2-7; tentatively, D is TRBD1 (6 bases). Germline V gene data show CDR1 as SEHNR and CDR2 as FQNEAQ (reference sequence). There are 13 residues in the CDR3. Trimming took 5 bases from V and 5 from J, leaving 13 bases between them. The CDR3 sequence is CASSRRGMDEQYF. CDR3 nucleotide sequence: TGTGCCAGCAGCCGAAGGGGGATGGACGAGCAGTACTTC.

The rearrangement joins TRBV6-5 to TRBJ1-2; D unclear. The CDR3 spans 15 residues. Germline CDR1 reads MNHEY; CDR2 reads SVGAGI. V shed 2 bases and J shed 2 bases, with 12 bases lying between them. This CDR3 reads CASSYVLWQNYGYTF. The DNA for the CDR3 is TGTGCCAGCAGTTACGTGTTGTGGCAGAACTATGGCTACACCTTC.

This clone was seen just once. The chain couples TRBV15 to TRBJ2-7, with 8 bases identical to TRBD1. This CDR3 has 15 residues. Trimming cost V 1 base and J 6 bases; bases outside gene matches: 8. Germline V gene data show CDR1 as LNHNV and CDR2 as YYDKDF (reference sequence). CDR3 loop: CATSRGRDRGREQYF. The DNA of the CDR3 is TGTGCCACCAGCAGAGGTAGAGACAGGGGTCGCGAGCAGTACTTC.

This sequence joins TRBV3-1 (or the pseudogene TRBV3-2) and TRBJ2-3; 8 bases match TRBD2. Germline V gene sequence: CDR1 LGHDT, CDR2 YNNKEL (reference sequence). The CDR3 length is 13 residues. Unmatched junction bases numbered 7, after V lost 4 bases and J lost 10 bases. The CDR3 loop is CASSPGLVRAQYF. The CDR3 DNA follows: TGTGCCAGCAGCCCGGGACTAGTTCGGGCGCAGTATTTT.

This rearrangement joins TRBV11-2 to TRBJ2-3; 10 bases line up with TRBD2. Trimming at V came to 3 bases and at J to 4 bases, leaving 4 bases not matched to a gene. Germline V gives CDR1 SGHAT, CDR2 FQNNGV. This CDR3 region has 15 residues. The CDR3 here is CASSLSGRASDTQYF. The CDR3 DNA follows: TGTGCCAGCAGCTTGAGCGGGAGGGCGTCAGATACGCAGTATTTT.

The chain combines TRBV24-1 with TRBJ2-5; tentatively, D is TRBD1 (6 bases). The V gene's germline CDR1 is KGHDR and CDR2 SFDVKD. The CDR3 has 12 amino acids. V lost 8 bases and J lost 0, with 6 bases in between. CDR3 sequence (DNA): TGTGCCACCAAGGGGGACCAAGAGACCCAGTACTTC. Translating it yields CATKGDQETQYF.